Below, 30 T cell receptor beta chains from the same sample are listed, as sequenced in a study of shared clonotypes between healthy human individuals. Profiling relied on immunoSEQ multiplex PCR, and the TCRdb table lists in-frame clones only, not all of them. Altogether a few hundred thousand clones are present, 77% being singletons, with the ten largest covering around 12%. The specimen sequenced was PBMCs. These receptors were taken from a woman in her thirties or forties in good health. Some clones in this sample may be carry-over from other donors' samples.

The rearrangement uses TRBV9 and TRBJ1-3; a possible D gene is TRBD1 (6 bases). CDR3 size: 15 residues. The V end lost 3 bases, the J end lost 2 bases, and 12 bases lay between the germline ends. Germline V lookup: CDR1 SGDLS, CDR2 YYNGEE. The CDR3 sequence: CASSDTGIAGNTIYF. For the CDR3, the DNA is TGTGCCAGCAGCGACACAGGGATCGCTGGAAACACCATATATTTT.

This rearrangement joins TRBV4-2 to TRBJ2-5; D is perhaps TRBD2 (5 bases). Germline values: CDR1 LGHNA, CDR2 YNFKEQ. Trimming took 2 bases from V and 1 from J, leaving 11 bases between them. The CDR3 consists of 15 residues. In DNA, the CDR3 is TGTGCCAGCAGCCAAACCCTAGCTCTCCAAGAGACCCAGTACTTC. This translates into CASSQTLALQETQYF.

About this clone: With only one base between it and a far larger clone, this is likely a read error. V gene TRBV5-1 combines with J gene TRBJ2-2; D perhaps matches TRBD2 (6 bases). Germline CDR1 and CDR2: SGHRS and YFSETQ. The CDR3 is made up of 15 amino acids. The CDR3, as DNA: TGCGCCAGCAGCGGTTCTTTCGGGGGAACCGGGGAGCCGTTTTTT. Its protein is CASSGSFGGTGEPFF.

This chain joins TRBV28 and TRBJ1-1, with D unresolved. CDR3 length: 18 residues. From germline, CDR1 is MDHEN and CDR2 SYDVKM. With 5 bases removed from V and 0 bases from J, the gap between germline ends came to 22 bases. CDR3 in DNA: TGTGCCAGCAGTCCATCGATCCGACCCCCCCCCATGAACACTGAAGCTTTCTTT. It translates to CASSPSIRPPPMNTEAFF.

This clone was picked up a small number of times. This rearrangement joins TRBV4-1 to TRBJ1-5; D is uncertain. Germline-derived CDR1 and CDR2 are MGHRA and YSYEKL. Deletions cut 0 bases from V and 0 bases from J, with 15 bases between. This CDR3 spans 18 amino acids. The CDR3 loop reads CASSQEPAVSYSNQPQHF. As DNA, the CDR3 is TGCGCCAGCAGCCAAGAGCCCGCCGTAAGCTATAGCAATCAGCCCCAGCATTTT.

In this sample, this clone turned up once. The V call is TRBV5-6, the J call TRBJ1-4; D is unclear. In germline, CDR1 is SGHDT, CDR2 YYEEEE. V was pared by 6 bases and J by 7 bases, with 10 bases between. This CDR3 comprises 12 residues. The CDR3 reads CASTRTREKLFF. The CDR3 bases are TGTGCCAGCACCCGGACCCGTGAAAAACTGTTTTTT.

There are many counts of this clone. This rearrangement joins TRBV9 to TRBJ2-1; D unresolved. The V gene's germline CDR1 is SGDLS and CDR2 YYNGEE. V was cut by 0 bases and J by 10 bases, with 14 bases left in between. The CDR3 is 14 residues long. The CDR3 DNA is TGTGCCAGCAGCGTAGAAGTAGATTCCAACGAGCAGTTCTTC. Its protein is CASSVEVDSNEQFF.

The chain has TRBV4-2 and TRBJ2-4; maybe TRBD1 (8 bases). Germline CDR1 LGHNA, CDR2 YNFKEQ. The CDR3 is 14 amino acids. Deletions cut 6 bases from V and 8 bases from J, with 17 bases between. This CDR3 is CASRFDRGGDIQYF. The CDR3 coding sequence is TGTGCCAGCAGGTTCGACAGGGGAGGGGACATTCAGTACTTC.

On this clone itself: A far more abundant clone sits one base away, making this likely a read error. No conserved phenylalanine or tryptophan is present at the end of the CDR3, so a read error is the likely explanation. The J gene is TRBJ1-5, the V gene TRBV6-6; D unclear. The CDR3 is 15 amino acids. The ends were cut back, 2 bases at V and 7 bases at J, with 15 bases in the middle. CDR1 and CDR2 (germline): MNHNY, SVGAGI (reference sequence). CDR3 sequence (DNA): TGTGCCAGCAGTTACCCCTCGGGTGGTGAACAGCCCCAGCATTCT. As protein: CASSYPSGGEQPQHS.

With respect to this clone: With a far larger clone one base away, a read error is the likely cause. The chain joins TRBV4-3 to TRBJ2-7; maybe TRBD1 (5 bases). Germline V gives CDR1 LGHNA, CDR2 YSLEER. The CDR3 contains 15 residues. Here the CDR3 DNA reads TGCGTCAGCAGCCAAGAAGTTGGCAGGGTCTACGAGCAGTACTTC. Translated: CVSSQEVGRVYEQYF.

A note on this clone: At one end the junction does not follow the germline gene, possibly because of a read error. V gene TRBV28 combines with J gene TRBJ2-7, with 7 bases that match TRBD1. There are 16 residues in the CDR3. Looked up from germline, CDR1 is MDHEN and CDR2 is SYDVKM. The CDR3 DNA reads TGTGCCAGCAGTCTATGGACAGGCGGACAGTCCTACGAGCAGTACTTC. Amino acids: CASSLWTGGQSYEQYF. The full variable domain, in which reference TRBV28 and TRBJ2-7 provide the parts outside the CDR3, is DVKVTQSSRYLVKRTGEKVFLECVQDMDHENMFWYRQDPGLGLRLIYFSYDVKMKEKGDIPEGYSVSREKKERFSLILESASTNQTSMYLCASSLWTGGQSYEQYFGPGTRLTVT.

The CDR3 sequence: CASSSLAGALNEQFF. CDR3 nucleotides: TGTGCCAGCAGTTCTCTAGCGGGAGCCCTCAATGAGCAGTTCTTC. V usage is TRBV27 and J usage is TRBJ2-1; 10 nucleotides line up with TRBD2. The CDR3 runs 15 residues. J gave up 6 bases and V 4 bases, and 6 bases lay outside the gene matches. Per the germline V gene, CDR1 is MNHEY and CDR2 is SMNVEV (reference sequence).

The chain has TRBV30 and TRBJ2-1; TRBD2 aligns across 8 bases. Germline assignment: CDR1 GTSNPN and CDR2 SVGIG (reference sequence). This CDR3 is 13 amino acids long. Losses at the gene ends were 7 bases for V and 7 bases for J; bases not matched to a gene: 9. CDR3 sequence (DNA): TGTGCCTCTCGCGGGGGGCGTATGAATGAGCAGTTCTTC. It codes for CASRGGRMNEQFF.

The chain combines TRBV28 with TRBJ2-3, with 15 bases aligning to TRBD2. Germline lookup yields CDR1 MDHEN and CDR2 SYDVKM. Trimming removed 6 bases from V and 1 base from J; junction bases left unmatched: 5. CDR3 length: 17 residues. The CDR3 here is CASSGLAGGGGTDTQYF. CDR3 DNA sequence: TGTGCCAGCAGCGGACTAGCGGGAGGGGGGGGCACAGATACGCAGTATTTT.

The chain carries TRBV10-3 and TRBJ2-7, with 7 bases matching TRBD1. J gave up 6 bases and V 6 bases, and 2 bases lay outside the gene matches. The CDR3 sequence is 11 residues long. Germline assignment: CDR1 ENHRY and CDR2 SYGVKD. Here the CDR3 DNA reads TGTGCCATCAGAGACAGGGTCGAGCAGTACTTC. Its translation: CAIRDRVEQYF.

Points on this clone: A far larger clone is only one base removed, so a read error is likely. Other DNA sequences in this sample translate to the same CDR3. V usage is TRBV2 and J usage is TRBJ2-7; the D gene is possibly TRBD1 (6 bases). The CDR3 consists of 11 residues. Germline V gene lookup returns CDR1 SNHLY and CDR2 FYNNEI. DNA for the CDR3: TGCGCCAGCAGACAGGATTACAAGCAGTACTTC. This codes for CASRQDYKQYF. Variable domain in full (rest from reference TRBV2 and TRBJ2-7): EPEVTQTPSHQVTQMGQEVILRCVPISNHLYFYWYRQILGQKVEFLVSFYNNEISEKSEIFDDQFSVERPDGSNFTLKIRSTKLEDSAMYFCASRQDYKQYFGPGTRLTVT.

This clone was found many times. This specimen includes other DNA sequences encoding the same CDR3. The chain uses TRBV6-1 and TRBJ2-3, with 14 bases identical to TRBD2. V was pared by 4 bases and J by 4 bases, with 1 base of the junction left unmatched. Germline CDR1 MNHNS, CDR2 SASEGT. The CDR3 covers 15 residues. For the CDR3, the DNA is TGTGCCAGCAGTGGACTAGCGGGAGGGCCAGATACGCAGTATTTT. Encoded protein: CASSGLAGGPDTQYF.

This clone has ten or more counts. The rearrangement joins TRBV6-1 to TRBJ2-7, with 9 bases fitting TRBD1. The CDR3 sequence is 15 residues long. The germline V gene has CDR1 MNHNS and CDR2 SASEGT. V was clipped by 7 bases and J by 5 bases; unmatched bases: 12. CDR3 residues: CASIQIQGAGNEQYF. The CDR3 nucleotides read TGTGCCAGCATTCAAATACAGGGGGCGGGCAACGAGCAGTACTTC.

This clone showed up just a few times. The gene calls are TRBV7-9 and TRBJ2-7; possibly TRBD2 for D (6 bases). Trimming removed 5 bases at V and 0 bases at J, with 14 bases between. The CDR3 length is 15 residues. Germline lookup yields CDR1 SEHNR and CDR2 FQNEAQ (reference sequence). In DNA, the CDR3 is TGTGCCAGCAGCCCCGCCCGGGGGAGCTCCTACGAGCAGTACTTC. Its translation is CASSPARGSSYEQYF.

A few counts support this clone. The chain recombines TRBV2 with TRBJ2-7; no firm D call. The CDR3 has 13 residues. Trimming took 2 bases from V and 2 from J, leaving 7 bases between them. Per germline, CDR1 SNHLY and CDR2 FYNNEI. CDR3 loop: CASSERPTYEQYF. CDR3 in DNA: TGTGCCAGCAGTGAACGTCCCACCTACGAGCAGTACTTC.

V gene TRBV28 combines with J gene TRBJ2-7; the match to TRBD2 covers 10 bases. With V trimmed by 1 base and J by 4 bases, 4 bases remained unmatched. Germline assignment: CDR1 MDHEN and CDR2 SYDVKM. This CDR3 spans 15 amino acids. CDR3 coding DNA: TGTGCCAGCAGTTTATTGGCTAGCGGGAGATACGAGCAGTACTTC. Its translation: CASSLLASGRYEQYF.

The chain is built from TRBV25-1 and TRBJ1-2; D is possibly TRBD1 (6 bases). The CDR3 has 15 amino acids. CDR1 is MGHDK and CDR2 is SYGVNS in the germline V gene. V lost 0 bases to trimming and J lost 4 bases, with 12 bases between them. CDR3 in amino acids: CASSEYQAGAYGYTF. The CDR3 region has the DNA TGTGCCAGCAGTGAATATCAGGCAGGGGCCTATGGCTACACCTTC.

This clone was detected ten times or more. A junction end diverges from the germline sequence, so it may reflect a read error. The same CDR3 also results from other DNA sequences found in this sample. The chain couples TRBV30 to TRBJ2-7, with 11 bases aligning to TRBD2. Germline CDR1 GTSNPN, CDR2 SVGIG (reference sequence). The length of the CDR3 is 16 residues. CDR3 region: CAWSLLAGGPSNEQYF. The CDR3 region has the DNA TGTGCCTGGAGTCTTTTAGCGGGAGGGCCCTCCAACGAGCAGTACTTC.

The rearrangement links TRBV19 to TRBJ1-5, with no clear D. Trimming stripped 8 bases from V and 1 base from J, with 18 bases between. The CDR3 length is 16 residues. Germline CDR1 is LNHDA and CDR2 is SQIVND (reference sequence). This CDR3 is CASEILAGRSNQPQHF. The CDR3 coding sequence is TGTGCCAGTGAGATACTGGCGGGAAGGAGCAATCAGCCCCAGCATTTT.

On this clone itself: A far larger clone is one nucleotide away, so this likely arose from a read error. The chain employs TRBV5-4 and TRBJ2-7; TRBD2 agrees at 13 bases. The CDR3 runs to 15 residues. Germline values: CDR1 SGHNT, CDR2 YYREEE (reference sequence). DNA for the CDR3: TGTGCCAGCAGCCAAGGGACTAGCGGGATGAAAGAGCGGTACTTC. It yields the protein CASSQGTSGMKERYF.

The gene calls are TRBV5-4 and TRBJ2-7, with 11 bases that match TRBD1. V trimming: 3 bases; J trimming: 7 bases; junction bases outside the gene matches: 9. The CDR3 is 15 amino acids. Germline V CDR1 and CDR2: SGHNT, YYREEE (reference sequence). The CDR3 DNA follows: TGTGCCAGCAGCTGGGGACAGGGGGGCCTGGGGGAGCAGTACTTC. Translation: CASSWGQGGLGEQYF.

The chain carries TRBV10-3 and TRBJ2-6; unclear D gene. Trimming removed 6 bases at V and 4 bases at J, with 10 bases between. Germline loops: CDR1 ENHRY, CDR2 SYGVKD. The CDR3 runs to 14 residues. CDR3 bases: TGTGCCATCAGCCCAGATCCCGGGGCCAACGTCCTGACTTTC. Protein sequence: CAISPDPGANVLTF.

This rearrangement joins TRBV27 to TRBJ2-1; no firm D call. The V gene lost 0 bases and the J gene lost 0 bases, with 12 bases spanning the gap. Germline V lookup: CDR1 MNHEY, CDR2 SMNVEV (reference sequence). This CDR3 is built from 17 residues. This chain's CDR3 is CASSLSITSPSYNEQFF. CDR3 DNA sequence: TGTGCCAGCAGTTTATCCATAACCTCCCCCTCCTACAATGAGCAGTTCTTC.

This chain uses TRBV7-2 with TRBJ2-1, with 14 bases that match TRBD2. There are 14 residues in the CDR3. V dropped 4 bases and J dropped 10; count of bases not matched to a gene: 3. The germline gives CDR1 SGHTA, CDR2 FQGNSA. CDR3 sequence reads: CASSSGLAGVEQFF. Here the CDR3 DNA reads TGTGCCAGCAGCTCGGGACTAGCGGGAGTAGAGCAGTTCTTC.

This clone appeared a single time. The rearrangement joins TRBV11-2 to TRBJ2-7; 9 nucleotides agree with TRBD1. The germline gives CDR1 SGHAT, CDR2 FQNNGV. J gave up 3 bases and V 1 base, and 7 bases lay outside the gene matches. The CDR3 has 16 residues. The CDR3 region has the DNA TGTGCCAGCAGCTTAGCGCCGGGACAGGGCTTCTACGAGCAGTACTTC. Residues: CASSLAPGQGFYEQYF.